The present T cell receptor beta chain was sequenced within a study of prognosis after radiotherapy for stage I lung cancer. On the study more broadly: With some 13 men and several women, the cohort's median age was around 74 years, range roughly 50–84.

Study findings and constraints: Reportedly, the usage of TRBV and TRBJ genes was not the same in patients with and without metastases.

This clonotype was detected ten times or more. Antigen specificity is unknown. Genomic DNA was the source, and TCR beta CDR3 was amplified from it by two-round multiplex PCR. The authors ran first-round PCR with primers specific to each TRBV and TRBJ gene. Universal primers were used in the second PCR round. TCRdb itself ran the multiplex PCR reads through MiXCR, one entry per CDR3 protein. The sample records about 25,000 distinct CDR3 sequences, around 36% being singletons. Trimming left V 4 bases short and J 0 bases short, with 11 bases between. CDR1 is LGHNA, CDR2 YNFKEQ, per germline. CDR3 length: 15 amino acids.

Sequenced material: PBMCs, taken before or after stereotactic body radiation therapy (not recorded which). This TCR was sampled from a donor aged 50 or older with non-small cell lung cancer. The chain is built from TRBV4-2 and TRBJ2-3; possibly TRBD2 for D (6 bases). The CDR3 region is CASSRPGTSTDTQYF. Here the CDR3 DNA reads TGTGCCAGCAGCCGACCCGGGACTAGCACAGATACGCAGTATTTT.